The 17 T cell receptor beta chains below come from one sample, sequenced in a study of response to subunit inactivated influenza vaccine (dated by TCRdb to the late 2010s). The library relied on RT-PCR. The sequencer listed for this sample is Illumina HiSeq 2500. Using fastp trimming at Q25 and MiXCR clonotype assembly, TCRdb reanalyzed the public sequencing data and kept in-frame beta chains. CDR3 protein duplicates are merged, each entry listing the most common genes and DNA. Counted in this sample were around 200,000 distinct CDR3 sequences; roughly 8.7% of them appeared once. 11% of the sample lies in the top ten. The sequenced sample was non-naive T cells sorted from PBMCs, obtained on the day of vaccination. The sample's cell subset or site label is to be understood as: memory T cell fraction. All receptors derive from a man between 50 and 59 years old who received an inactivated influenza vaccine. Donor details come from another sample of the same person, matched by shared clones.

In regard to this clonotype: One base away lies a much larger clone, so this may be a sequencing read error. V is TRBV4-1 and J is TRBJ2-5, with D unresolved. Germline CDR1 reads MGHRA; CDR2 reads YSYEKL. The CDR3 contains 15 residues. The CDR3 here is CASNQYFVGQETQYF. CDR3 in DNA: TGCGCCAGCAACCAATACTTCGTGGGGCAAGAGACCCAGTACTTC.

The V gene is TRBV30, the J gene TRBJ2-7, with D hard to call. Germline CDR1 is GTSNPN and CDR2 is SVGIG (reference sequence). This CDR3 has 11 amino acids. Trimming removed 4 bases at V and 6 bases at J, with 10 bases between. The CDR3 loop is CAWNAYGEQYF. CDR3 sequence (DNA): TGTGCCTGGAATGCATACGGCGAGCAGTACTTC.

This clonotype was observed a handful of times. This chain connects TRBV11-2 to TRBJ2-2, with TRBD2 matching over 14 bases. V was pared by 3 bases and J by 4 bases, with 4 bases of the junction left unmatched. Germline V gene lookup returns CDR1 SGHAT and CDR2 FQNNGV. This CDR3 is 17 amino acids long. The CDR3 DNA sequence: TGTGCCAGCAGCTTGGGACTAGCGGGGGCCGTCACCGGGGAGCTGTTTTTT. This encodes CASSLGLAGAVTGELFF. Filled out from reference TRBV11-2 and TRBJ2-2, the complete variable domain reads EAGVAQSPRYKIIEKRQSVAFWCNPISGHATLYWYQQILGQGPKLLIQFQNNGVVDDSQLPKDRFSAERLKGVDSTLKIQPAKLEDSAVYLCASSLGLAGAVTGELFFGEGSRLTVL.

This clonotype was seen a handful of times. One junction end disagrees with the germline gene, perhaps due to a read error. V and J are TRBV7-7 and TRBJ2-1, with a possible D match to TRBD2 (6 bases). Germline CDR1 and CDR2: SSHAT and FNYEAQ (reference sequence). The CDR3 contains 15 residues. The chain's CDR3 is CASSPGSRGYNEQFF. As DNA, the CDR3 is TGTGCTAGCAGCCCAGGATCCCGGGGGTACAATGAGCAGTTCTTC.

CDR3 in amino acids: CASSSIYRDGYTF. The CDR3 DNA reads as TGTGCCAGCAGTTCTATATACAGGGATGGCTACACCTTC. The V gene is TRBV28, the J gene TRBJ1-2; the D gene is possibly TRBD1 (6 bases). The V end was cut by 4 bases, the J end by 6 bases, with 12 bases between. Germline V gene sequence: CDR1 MDHEN, CDR2 SYDVKM. This CDR3 spans 13 amino acids.

This clonotype was seen ten or more times. The chain recombines TRBV2 with TRBJ1-1, with 8 positions matching TRBD1. The J segment lost 4 bases and the V segment lost 6 bases, leaving 7 bases of the junction unmatched. The CDR3 runs 14 residues. The germline CDR1 and CDR2 sequences are SNHLY and FYNNEI. CDR3 in DNA: TGTGCCAGCAGGGCTCAGGGGGCTCTCACTGAAGCTTTCTTT. Encoded protein: CASRAQGALTEAFF.

This clonotype was seen repeatedly, ten times or more. This rearrangement joins TRBV27 to TRBJ1-5; no clear D gene. V lost 6 bases, J lost 3 bases, and 12 bases lay in between. CDR1 is MNHEY and CDR2 is SMNVEV in the germline V gene (reference sequence). CDR3 length equals 14 residues. As DNA, the CDR3 is TGTGCCAGCAGGAGTGCGGAGACCAATCAGCCCCAGCATTTT. Translation: CASRSAETNQPQHF.

The J gene is TRBJ2-3, the V gene TRBV19; TRBD1 agrees at 10 bases. CDR3 size: 14 residues. CDR1 is LNHDA, CDR2 SQIVND, per germline (reference sequence). V shed 5 bases, J shed 4 bases, and the junction held 3 bases outside the gene matches. CDR3 region: CASSGQGVPDTQYF. The CDR3 region has the DNA TGTGCCAGTAGTGGACAGGGGGTCCCAGATACGCAGTATTTT.

This clonotype was observed many times. V is TRBV20-1 and J is TRBJ2-3; 9 bases match TRBD2. Germline CDR1 reads DFQATT; CDR2 reads SNEGSKA (reference sequence). CDR3 length: 14 amino acids. V shed 6 bases, J shed 2 bases, and the junction held 6 bases outside the gene matches. CDR3 in DNA: TGCAGTGCAATAGCGGGAGCAGTCACAGATACGCAGTATTTT. Translation: CSAIAGAVTDTQYF.

This clonotype has at least ten counts. Compared with germline, one end of the junction differs, possibly owing to a read error. V is TRBV4-1 and J is TRBJ1-1; D uncertain. Looked up from germline, CDR1 is MGHRA and CDR2 is YSYEKL. The CDR3 sequence is 13 residues long. As DNA, the CDR3 is TGCGCCAGCAGCCAAGTACGCTCCGCGGCGGGAGTCTTT. Its protein product is CASSQVRSAAGVF.

This clonotype has at least ten counts. The chain links TRBV5-1 to TRBJ2-3, with 8 bases that match TRBD2. Trimming cost V 3 bases and J 5 bases; bases outside gene matches: 5. The CDR3 extends over 14 amino acids. Germline V gene sequence: CDR1 SGHRS, CDR2 YFSETQ. The chain's CDR3 is CASSSLAVGDTQYF. DNA of the CDR3: TGCGCCAGCAGCTCACTAGCGGTGGGAGATACGCAGTATTTT.

In this sample, this clonotype turned up a few times. This chain connects TRBV9 to TRBJ1-2; D not certain. The CDR3 length is 14 residues. Per the germline V gene, CDR1 is SGDLS and CDR2 is YYNGEE. Trimming took 0 bases from V and 1 from J, leaving 7 bases between them. CDR3 loop: CASSVGTINYGYTF. For the CDR3, the DNA is TGTGCCAGCAGCGTAGGCACGATTAACTATGGCTACACCTTC.

This clonotype came up many times. The gene calls are TRBV7-2 and TRBJ2-1, with 8 positions matching TRBD2. Germline assignment: CDR1 SGHTA and CDR2 FQGNSA. The CDR3 totals 15 residues. The junction had 5 bases not matched to a gene; V was cut back by 1 base and J by 6 bases. The CDR3 is CASSLVAGGPNEQFF. CDR3 in DNA: TGTGCCAGCAGCTTAGTGGCGGGGGGCCCCAATGAGCAGTTCTTC.

This clonotype was counted only a few times. V gene TRBV6-2 or TRBV6-3 combines with J gene TRBJ2-3, with TRBD1 as a possible D gene (6 bases). The germline CDR1 and CDR2 sequences are MNHEY and SVGEGT. This CDR3 contains 17 residues. Trimming shortened V by 5 bases and J by 6 bases, and 24 bases separated the two germline ends. The CDR3 DNA follows: TGTGCCAGCAGTCTGCTCGCGGATGGGGGCCCAGGCGATACGCAGTATTTT. Translation gives CASSLLADGGPGDTQYF.

There are many counts of this clonotype. This sequence joins TRBV9 and TRBJ1-1; D is unclear. V lost 0 bases, J lost 0 bases, and 12 bases lay in between. Germline V gives CDR1 SGDLS, CDR2 YYNGEE. The CDR3 runs to 16 residues. The CDR3 is CASSVGTDWVNTEAFF. CDR3 coding DNA: TGTGCCAGCAGCGTAGGAACGGACTGGGTGAACACTGAAGCTTTCTTT.

This clonotype has ten or more counts. V usage is TRBV24-1 and J usage is TRBJ2-1; D ambiguous. This CDR3 has 15 residues. Per the germline V gene, CDR1 is KGHDR and CDR2 is SFDVKD. V was clipped by 3 bases and J by 0 bases, with 8 bases between them. CDR3 nucleotide sequence: TGTGCCACCAGTGATCTCCCCGACTCCTACAATGAGCAGTTCTTC. Residues: CATSDLPDSYNEQFF.

The rearrangement joins TRBV5-1 to TRBJ1-4, with 8 positions matching TRBD1. This CDR3 is built from 15 residues. Trimming removed 4 bases from V and 6 bases from J; junction bases left unmatched: 8. CDR1 is SGHRS, CDR2 YFSETQ, per germline. Written as DNA, the CDR3 is TGCGCCAGCAGCCGCGGACAGGGTCGCGATGAAAAACTGTTTTTT. Protein: CASSRGQGRDEKLFF.